A selection of T cell receptor beta chains follows, all from one sample in a study of T cell repertoires in cytomegalovirus infection. A single record per CDR3 protein comes from TCRdb applying MiXCR to the reads. The sample lists a few hundred thousand distinct CDR3 sequences, about 39% occurring once. Antigen specificity for these receptors is unknown. The source material was cultured PBMCs, sampled from culture after CMV antigen stimulation. The receptors were gathered from a human donor in good health (CMV status not recorded). Some clones in this sample may be carry-over from other donors' samples. Both conserved end residues are part of each CDR3. Each record gives: V gene, J gene, clone size, D gene, CDR3 protein, CDR3 DNA. The D gene is left open where the match is weak. The size field is filled for only some rows; it gives once, few, many or a size class.

V: TRBV19
J: TRBJ2-6
size: NA
D: TRBD1
CDR3: CASSILQGNSGANVLTF
DNA: TGTGCCAGTAGTATTTTACAGGGGAACTCTGGGGCCAACGTCCTGACTTTC

V: TRBV10-3
J: TRBJ1-2
size: NA
D: TRBD1
CDR3: CAITSDRGFYGYTF
DNA: TGTGCCATCACCTCGGACAGGGGATTCTATGGCTACACCTTC

V: TRBV7-2
J: TRBJ1-6
size: NA
D: NA
CDR3: CASSPLYGQPLHF
DNA: TGTGCCAGCAGCCCCCTTTACGGACAACCCCTCCACTTT

V: TRBV7-8
J: TRBJ1-5
size: NA
D: TRBD1
CDR3: CASSEGAPFSNQPQHF
DNA: TGTGCCAGCAGTGAGGGGGCCCCTTTTAGCAATCAGCCCCAGCATTTT

V: TRBV19
J: TRBJ1-5
size: NA
D: NA
CDR3: CASIPWRQPQHF
DNA: TGTGCCAGTATTCCCTGGAGACAGCCCCAGCATTTT

V: TRBV12-3/TRBV12-4
J: TRBJ1-1
size: NA
D: NA
CDR3: CASSKQTGTEAFF
DNA: TGTGCCAGCAGTAAACAGACGGGAACTGAAGCTTTCTTT

V: TRBV18
J: TRBJ1-2
size: few
D: NA
CDR3: CASSPARANYGYTF
DNA: TGTGCCAGCTCGCCCGCCCGGGCTAACTATGGCTACACCTTC

V: TRBV9
J: TRBJ2-1
size: NA
D: NA
CDR3: CASSVISVGLGNEQFF
DNA: TGTGCCAGCAGCGTTATTAGCGTAGGGCTTGGCAATGAGCAGTTCTTC

V: TRBV20-1
J: TRBJ2-4
size: few
D: NA
CDR3: CSARDSGVGGIQYF
DNA: TGCAGTGCTAGAGATTCGGGGGTCGGGGGCATTCAGTACTTC

V: TRBV14
J: TRBJ1-5
size: NA
D: TRBD1
CDR3: CASSSRDRERGQPQHF
DNA: TGTGCCAGCAGCTCCCGGGACAGGGAAAGAGGACAGCCCCAGCATTTT

V: TRBV5-1
J: TRBJ2-5
size: few
D: NA
CDR3: CASSLGSLSQETQYF
DNA: TGCGCCAGCAGCTTGGGCTCTTTATCACAAGAGACCCAGTACTTC